These 20 T cell receptor beta chains were sequenced from one sample in a study of shared clonotypes between healthy human individuals (dated by TCRdb to the early 2020s). The protocol used for the library was the immunoSEQ multiplex PCR assay. TCRdb carries this immuneACCESS record with in-frame sequences only. Its versions omit some clonotypes, under half of them owing to an unresolved V gene in the studies checked, with the rest unexplained. The sample yields 1.4 million or so clones; just under 99% were counted once. Approximately 0.4% of the sample is taken by the ten largest. The sample was naive CD4+ T cells sorted from blood. The intended sense of this specimen's cell subset or site label: CD45RA+ positively selected. The receptors stem from a man younger than 45 in good health.

This clone was detected only once. The genes are TRBV5-1 and TRBJ2-7; 10 bases agree with TRBD2. The CDR3 totals 15 residues. The V gene end was trimmed by 10 bases and the J gene end by 5 bases; junction bases not matched to a gene: 15. Per germline, CDR1 SGHRS and CDR2 YFSETQ. CDR3 sequence (DNA): TGCGCCGTCAGTTCGGGAGCGGGAGGGCCTGACGAGCAGTACTTC. Amino acids: CAVSSGAGGPDEQYF.

This clone came up once. Other DNA sequences in the same sample also yield this CDR3. The chain recombines TRBV7-2 with TRBJ2-1, with D unresolved. V was pared by 5 bases and J by 0 bases, with 8 bases between. The CDR3 contains 14 residues. Per the germline V gene, CDR1 is SGHTA and CDR2 is FQGNSA. The CDR3 protein is CASSPRSSYNEQFF. The CDR3 coding sequence is TGTGCCAGCAGCCCCAGGAGCTCCTACAATGAGCAGTTCTTC. Full variable domain (outside the CDR3, taken from reference TRBV7-2 and TRBJ2-1): GAGVSQSPSNKVTEKGKDVELRCDPISGHTALYWYRQSLGQGLEFLIYFQGNSAPDKSGLPSDRFSAERTGGSVSTLTIQRTQQEDSAVYLCASSPRSSYNEQFFGPGTRLTVL.

The chain joins TRBV28 to TRBJ2-7; 7 bases are shared with TRBD2. Trimming at V came to 6 bases and at J to 3 bases, leaving 8 bases not matched to a gene. CDR1 and CDR2 (germline): MDHEN, SYDVKM. The CDR3 is 14 amino acids. The CDR3 protein is CASRASGGYYEQYF. DNA of the CDR3: TGTGCCAGCAGGGCTAGCGGAGGTTACTACGAGCAGTACTTC. Full variable domain (outside the CDR3, taken from reference TRBV28 and TRBJ2-7): DVKVTQSSRYLVKRTGEKVFLECVQDMDHENMFWYRQDPGLGLRLIYFSYDVKMKEKGDIPEGYSVSREKKERFSLILESASTNQTSMYLCASRASGGYYEQYFGPGTRLTVT.

The CDR3 protein is CASSLFRQGGNEQYF. In nucleotides, the CDR3 is TGTGCCAGCAGTTTATTTCGGCAGGGTGGTAACGAGCAGTACTTC. The V call is TRBV28, the J call TRBJ2-7, with D possibly matching TRBD1 (5 bases). Germline V CDR1 and CDR2: MDHEN, SYDVKM. The CDR3 contains 15 residues. Trimming left V 1 base short and J 5 bases short, with 15 bases between.

CDR3: CASSSGQGNNEKLFF. CDR3 nucleotide sequence: TGCGCCAGCAGCTCCGGACAGGGCAACAATGAAAAACTGTTTTTT. The chain joins TRBV5-1 to TRBJ1-4; 8 bases fit TRBD1. Unmatched junction bases numbered 6, after V lost 3 bases and J lost 5 bases. This CDR3 spans 15 amino acids. Germline loops: CDR1 SGHRS, CDR2 YFSETQ.

Worth noting for this clone: Other DNA sequences of this sample code for an identical CDR3. The CDR3 DNA reads TGTGCCAGTAGTATAGGAACCACAGATACGCAGTATTTT. It translates to CASSIGTTDTQYF. V and J are TRBV19 and TRBJ2-3; D remains unclear. V lost 1 base to trimming and J lost 2 bases, with 4 bases between them. CDR1 LNHDA and CDR2 SQIVND come from the germline V gene (reference sequence). CDR3 length: 13 amino acids.

The CDR3, as DNA: TGCGCCAGCAGCTTGCCCCGACAGGAGAACACTGAAGCTTTCTTT. Protein product: CASSLPRQENTEAFF. V usage is TRBV5-1 and J usage is TRBJ1-1, with D possibly TRBD1 on 6 matching bases. The CDR3 extends over 15 amino acids. Germline V CDR1 and CDR2: SGHRS, YFSETQ. Trimming left V 1 base short and J 1 base short, with 11 bases between.

This chain connects TRBV25-1 to TRBJ2-1, with 11 positions matching TRBD2. Trimming cost V 6 bases and J 7 bases; bases outside gene matches: 8. The CDR3 has 15 amino acids. Germline V gene lookup returns CDR1 MGHDK and CDR2 SYGVNS. The chain's CDR3 is CASSALAGVLNEQFF. CDR3 coding DNA: TGTGCCAGCAGCGCACTAGCGGGAGTTTTGAATGAGCAGTTCTTC.

The chain is built from TRBV20-1 and TRBJ1-1; D not resolved. This CDR3 has 10 residues. CDR1 is DFQATT, CDR2 SNEGSKA, per germline (reference sequence). The CDR3 region is CRGGRTEAFF. The DNA for the CDR3 is TGCAGAGGTGGGAGGACTGAAGCTTTCTTT.

The rearrangement links TRBV27 to TRBJ1-4, with D hard to call. The CDR3 consists of 14 residues. Germline CDR1 reads MNHEY; CDR2 reads SMNVEV (reference sequence). Trimming took off 2 bases at V and 4 bases at J, with 8 bases between the two ends. The CDR3 sequence is CASSLPGLNEKLFF. In DNA, the CDR3 is TGTGCCAGCAGTTTACCGGGCCTTAATGAAAAACTGTTTTTT.

V and J are TRBV28 and TRBJ1-5, with D unresolved. This CDR3 region has 15 residues. The germline V gene has CDR1 MDHEN and CDR2 SYDVKM. Trimming shortened V by 3 bases and J by 1 base, and 10 bases separated the two germline ends. The CDR3 loop is CASSLYGRSNQPQHF. Here the CDR3 DNA reads TGTGCCAGCAGTTTGTATGGTCGAAGCAATCAGCCCCAGCATTTT. Full variable domain (remainder filled in from reference TRBV28 and TRBJ1-5): DVKVTQSSRYLVKRTGEKVFLECVQDMDHENMFWYRQDPGLGLRLIYFSYDVKMKEKGDIPEGYSVSREKKERFSLILESASTNQTSMYLCASSLYGRSNQPQHFGDGTRLSIL.

The chain uses TRBV9 and TRBJ1-5; D is uncertain. V was pared by 0 bases and J by 7 bases, with 11 bases between. This CDR3 spans 14 amino acids. Germline values: CDR1 SGDLS, CDR2 YYNGEE. The CDR3 nucleotides are TGTGCCAGCAGCGTAGAAGGGTCTGGGCAGCCCCAGCATTTT. Protein: CASSVEGSGQPQHF.

As concerns this clone: A much larger clone differs by one base, so this may be a read error. Distinct nucleotide sequences in the sample also encode this CDR3. The V gene is TRBV11-2, the J gene TRBJ2-3; D remains ambiguous. Germline V gene sequence: CDR1 SGHAT, CDR2 FQNNGV. V was pared by 0 bases and J by 3 bases, with 4 bases between. The CDR3 contains 13 residues. Written as DNA, the CDR3 is TGTGCCAGCAGCTTAGACAGTACAGATACGCAGTATTTT. Translation: CASSLDSTDTQYF.

The genes are TRBV30 and TRBJ2-1; 8 nucleotides align to TRBD1. The V segment lost 4 bases and the J segment 6 bases; nucleotides outside the gene matches: 8. The CDR3 is 14 amino acids. Germline lookup yields CDR1 GTSNPN and CDR2 SVGIG (reference sequence). The DNA of the CDR3 is TGTGCCTGGATCCGACAGGGGTGGGCCAATGAGCAGTTCTTC. This sequence encodes CAWIRQGWANEQFF. The entire variable domain, with the rest obtained from reference TRBV30 and TRBJ2-1, is as follows: SQTIHQWPATLVQPVGSPLSLECTVEGTSNPNLYWYRQAAGRGLQLLFYSVGIGQISSEVPQNLSASRPQDRQFILSSKKLLLSDSGFYLCAWIRQGWANEQFFGPGTRLTVL.

The chain is built from TRBV30 and TRBJ1-1; D is possibly TRBD1 (6 bases). V lost 3 bases and J lost 0, with 11 bases in between. CDR3 length: 14 amino acids. Germline CDR1 is GTSNPN and CDR2 is SVGIG (reference sequence). The CDR3 DNA follows: TGTGCCTGGAGCAGGGGACCCATGAACACTGAAGCTTTCTTT. Amino acids: CAWSRGPMNTEAFF. Combining the CDR3 with reference TRBV30 and TRBJ1-1 gives the whole variable domain SQTIHQWPATLVQPVGSPLSLECTVEGTSNPNLYWYRQAAGRGLQLLFYSVGIGQISSEVPQNLSASRPQDRQFILSSKKLLLSDSGFYLCAWSRGPMNTEAFFGQGTRLTVV.

The chain employs TRBV6-4 and TRBJ2-1; D is ambiguous. In germline, CDR1 is MRHNA, CDR2 SNTAGT. Trimming cost V 6 bases and J 7 bases, with 13 bases left between them. The CDR3 is 13 amino acids. The CDR3 coding sequence is TGTGCCAGCAGCGCACTCCGTGGGAATGAGCAGTTCTTC. Translation gives CASSALRGNEQFF.

The chain links TRBV5-1 to TRBJ1-3, with 10 bases lining up with TRBD1. V was pared by 4 bases and J by 4 bases, with 14 bases of the junction left unmatched. CDR3 length: 18 residues. Germline values: CDR1 SGHRS, CDR2 YFSETQ. The CDR3 reads CASSPAGTGEGDGNTIYF. CDR3 nucleotides: TGCGCCAGCAGCCCCGCCGGGACAGGGGAAGGAGACGGAAACACCATATATTTT.

V and J are TRBV28 and TRBJ1-4; unclear D gene. CDR3 length: 13 amino acids. Trimming cost V 2 bases and J 5 bases, with 6 bases left between them. The germline V gene encodes CDR1 MDHEN and CDR2 SYDVKM. The CDR3 sequence is CASSLQWNEKLFF. CDR3 sequence (DNA): TGTGCCAGCAGTTTACAGTGGAATGAAAAACTGTTTTTT.

The V gene is TRBV6-5, the J gene TRBJ2-2; D remains ambiguous. The V and J ends lost 10 bases and 1 base respectively, with 10 bases between them. Germline CDR1 reads MNHEY; CDR2 reads SVGAGI. The CDR3 extends over 13 amino acids. The CDR3 is CAIGGRNTGELFF. The CDR3 DNA reads TGTGCCATCGGTGGTCGGAACACCGGGGAGCTGTTTTTT.

The chain has TRBV6-5 and TRBJ2-3; D is unclear. The length of the CDR3 is 14 residues. Per germline, CDR1 MNHEY and CDR2 SVGAGI. V lost 0 bases and J 0 bases, leaving 4 bases between the germline ends. The CDR3 spells CASSYSASTDTQYF. CDR3 DNA: TGTGCCAGCAGTTACTCTGCAAGCACAGATACGCAGTATTTT.